Each of the 8 T cell receptor beta chains below was sequenced from the same sample in a study of CD8+CD57+ T cells in acquired aplastic anemia. Genomic DNA acted as the template from which TCR beta VDJ combination and CDR3 sequence profiling were carried out. Via MiXCR, TCRdb re-called the reads, giving one row per CDR3 protein. The profile shows 150,000 to 200,000 distinct CDR3 sequences, around 66% of them singletons. The sequenced material came from sorted CD4+, CD8+, or CD8+CD57+ T cells (not recorded which) from PBMCs. The receptor source for this set is a human donor with severe aplastic anemia or a healthy control (not recorded which).

CDR3 sequence reads: CSVIGQANNSPLHF. The CDR3 nucleotides are TGCAGTGTTATCGGACAGGCTAATAATTCACCCCTCCACTTT. This rearrangement joins TRBV20-1 to TRBJ1-6; 7 nucleotides align to TRBD1. The germline gives CDR1 DFQATT, CDR2 SNEGSKA (reference sequence). V shed 7 bases, J shed 5 bases, and the junction held 8 bases outside the gene matches. This CDR3 spans 14 amino acids.

V gene TRBV12-3 or TRBV12-4 combines with J gene TRBJ1-2; 9 positions agree with TRBD1. This CDR3 comprises 14 residues. J was trimmed by 8 bases and V by 6 bases; bases with no gene match: 10. This CDR3 reads CASSPATGGEGYTF. The CDR3 DNA follows: TGTGCCAGCAGCCCTGCCACAGGGGGCGAGGGCTACACCTTC.

The CDR3 spells CASSVSNTGELFF. The CDR3 DNA sequence: TGTGCCAGCAGTGTATCGAACACCGGGGAGCTGTTTTTT. The J gene is TRBJ2-2, the V gene TRBV2; D gene ambiguous. Germline loops: CDR1 SNHLY, CDR2 FYNNEI. V was shortened by 4 bases and J by 0 bases, with 3 bases between the two germline ends. There are 13 residues in the CDR3.

The CDR3 nucleotides are TGTGCCAGTAGTATTGCCGCGGGGAACACAGATACGCAGTATTTT. Its translation is CASSIAAGNTDTQYF. The chain uses TRBV19 and TRBJ2-3, with D perhaps TRBD2 (6 bases). V lost 3 bases, J lost 2 bases, and 12 bases lay in between. Per germline, CDR1 LNHDA and CDR2 SQIVND (reference sequence). The CDR3 spans 15 residues.

The V and J genes are TRBV20-1 and TRBJ1-2; D not certain. V was pared by 5 bases and J by 6 bases, with 19 bases between. This CDR3 comprises 14 residues. CDR1 and CDR2 (germline): DFQATT, SNEGSKA (reference sequence). The CDR3 loop is CSASIQFPGDGYTF. The CDR3 DNA is TGCAGTGCTTCGATACAGTTCCCCGGGGATGGCTACACCTTC.

V is TRBV7-9 and J is TRBJ2-7; weak D call: TRBD2 (5 bases). Germline V gene sequence: CDR1 SEHNR, CDR2 FQNEAQ (reference sequence). This CDR3 has 13 residues. V gave up 2 bases and J gave up 2 bases, with 7 bases separating them. The CDR3 spells CASSLLGAYEQYF. The CDR3 DNA sequence: TGTGCCAGCAGCTTACTGGGAGCCTACGAGCAGTACTTC.

The V gene is TRBV29-1, the J gene TRBJ2-7; D is unresolved. Germline V gene lookup returns CDR1 SQVTM and CDR2 ANQGSEA. V lost 0 bases to trimming and J lost 7 bases, with 16 bases between them. The length of the CDR3 is 14 residues. CDR3 DNA sequence: TGCAGCGTTGAAGAAGTAAGGTCAACTGGGGAGCAGTACTTC. It specifies CSVEEVRSTGEQYF.

This chain connects TRBV5-1 to TRBJ1-2, with 7 nucleotides matching TRBD1. V lost 0 bases, J lost 4 bases, and 6 bases stayed unmatched. This CDR3 is 15 amino acids long. The germline gives CDR1 SGHRS, CDR2 YFSETQ. CDR3 nucleotide sequence: TGCGCCAGCAGCTTGGCAGGTGGGACAGTCTATGGCTACACCTTC. Translated: CASSLAGGTVYGYTF.